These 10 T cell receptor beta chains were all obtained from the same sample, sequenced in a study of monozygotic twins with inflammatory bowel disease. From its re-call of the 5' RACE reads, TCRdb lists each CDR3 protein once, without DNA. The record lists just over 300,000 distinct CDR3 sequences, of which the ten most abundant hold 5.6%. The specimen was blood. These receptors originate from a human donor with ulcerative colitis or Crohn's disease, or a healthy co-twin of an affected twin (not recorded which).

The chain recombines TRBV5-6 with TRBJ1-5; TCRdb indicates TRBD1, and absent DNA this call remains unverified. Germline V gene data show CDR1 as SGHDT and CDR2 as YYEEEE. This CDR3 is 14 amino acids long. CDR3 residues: CASSPRGAAQPQHF.

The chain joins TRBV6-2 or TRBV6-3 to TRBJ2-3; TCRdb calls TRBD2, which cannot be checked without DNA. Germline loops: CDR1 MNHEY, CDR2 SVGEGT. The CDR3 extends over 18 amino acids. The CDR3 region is CASNLPGLAVWGTDTQYF.

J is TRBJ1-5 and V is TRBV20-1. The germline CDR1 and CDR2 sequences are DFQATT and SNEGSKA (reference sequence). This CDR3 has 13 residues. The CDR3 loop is CSARARNNQPQHF.

The CDR3 reads CASSITGRPYEQYF. This chain uses TRBV5-1 with TRBJ2-7. CDR3 length: 14 amino acids. Per germline, CDR1 SGHRS and CDR2 YFSETQ.

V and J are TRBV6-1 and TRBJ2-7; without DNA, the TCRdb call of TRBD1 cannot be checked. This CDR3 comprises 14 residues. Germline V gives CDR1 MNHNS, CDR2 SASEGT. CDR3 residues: CASSDKARGAEQYF.

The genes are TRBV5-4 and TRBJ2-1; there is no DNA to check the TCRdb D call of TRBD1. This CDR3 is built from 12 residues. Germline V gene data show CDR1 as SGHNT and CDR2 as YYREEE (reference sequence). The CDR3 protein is CASSKAGDEQFF.

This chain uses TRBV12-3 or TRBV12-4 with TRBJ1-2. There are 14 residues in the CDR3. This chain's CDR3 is CASSKEQVFYGYTF.

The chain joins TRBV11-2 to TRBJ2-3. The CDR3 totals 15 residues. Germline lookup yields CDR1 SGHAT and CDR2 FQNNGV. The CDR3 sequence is CASSLDLGSTDTQYF.

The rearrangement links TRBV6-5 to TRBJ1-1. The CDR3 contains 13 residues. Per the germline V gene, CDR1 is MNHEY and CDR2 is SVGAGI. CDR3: CASSYSMNTEAFF.

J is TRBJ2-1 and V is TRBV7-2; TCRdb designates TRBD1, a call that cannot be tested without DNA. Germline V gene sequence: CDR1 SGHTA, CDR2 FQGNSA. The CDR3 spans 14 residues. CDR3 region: CASSQGGTFNEQFF.